This is a list of T cell receptor beta chains from one sample in a study of beta chain features in type 1 diabetes. The protocol was immunoSEQ multiplex PCR, while the TCRdb copy is restricted to in-frame clones and leaves out a portion. The sample has more than 300,000 clones; roughly 9.8% are singletons. The sequencing input was central memory CD4+ T cells from blood. The receptors stem from a man aged 25 to 40 with type 1 diabetes. The CDR3 runs from the conserved cysteine through the conserved F or W. The order of the fields is CDR3 protein, CDR3 DNA, J gene, D gene, clone size, V gene. A D gene is named only where the DNA matches it firmly. Where a row states a size, it is once, few, many or the class of an expanded clone; other rows omit it.

CDR3 protein: CASATSGRANEQFF
CDR3 DNA: TGTGCCAGCGCAACTAGCGGGAGGGCCAATGAGCAGTTCTTC
J gene: TRBJ2-1
D gene: TRBD2
clone size: few
V gene: TRBV11-2

CDR3 protein: CAWRDRGNQPQHF
CDR3 DNA: TGTGCCTGGAGAGACAGGGGCAATCAGCCCCAGCATTTT
J gene: TRBJ1-5
D gene: TRBD1
clone size: few
V gene: TRBV30

CDR3 protein: CASSLYRLSGANVLTF
CDR3 DNA: TGTGCCAGCAGCTTATACAGGCTTTCTGGGGCCAACGTCCTGACTTTC
J gene: TRBJ2-6
D gene: .
clone size: few
V gene: TRBV5-4

CDR3 protein: CASSYRQGIAGNTIYF
CDR3 DNA: TGTGCCAGCAGCTATCGGCAGGGGATCGCTGGAAACACCATATATTTT
J gene: TRBJ1-3
D gene: .
clone size: .
V gene: TRBV7-6

CDR3 protein: CASSFYRGDEKLFF
CDR3 DNA: TGTGCCAGCAGTTTCTACAGGGGGGATGAAAAACTGTTTTTT
J gene: TRBJ1-4
D gene: TRBD1
clone size: .
V gene: TRBV28

CDR3 protein: CASSRTSGNPGELFF
CDR3 DNA: TGTGCCAGCAGCAGGACTAGCGGGAATCCCGGGGAGCTGTTTTTT
J gene: TRBJ2-2
D gene: TRBD2
clone size: .
V gene: TRBV6-5

CDR3 protein: CASSSGVLEETQYF
CDR3 DNA: TGTGCCAGCAGCTCAGGGGTTCTCGAAGAGACCCAGTACTTC
J gene: TRBJ2-5
D gene: .
clone size: few
V gene: TRBV11-1

CDR3 protein: CASSQAPGGTGNTGELFF
CDR3 DNA: TGCGCCAGCAGCCAAGCACCTGGGGGGACGGGGAACACCGGGGAGCTGTTTTTT
J gene: TRBJ2-2
D gene: .
clone size: few
V gene: TRBV4-1

CDR3 protein: CASSERLIGELFF
CDR3 DNA: TGTGCCAGCAGTGAACGCCTTATCGGGGAGCTGTTTTTT
J gene: TRBJ2-2
D gene: .
clone size: few
V gene: TRBV2

CDR3 protein: CASSPNPQGETYGYTF
CDR3 DNA: TGTGCCAGCAGCCCTAACCCCCAAGGGGAAACCTATGGCTACACCTTC
J gene: TRBJ1-2
D gene: .
clone size: .
V gene: TRBV11-2

CDR3 protein: CASSLAETGELFF
CDR3 DNA: TGTGCCAGCAGCTTAGCGGAAACCGGGGAGCTGTTTTTT
J gene: TRBJ2-2
D gene: .
clone size: few
V gene: TRBV7-9

CDR3 protein: CASSYQTSGETQYF
CDR3 DNA: TGCGCCAGCAGCTACCAGACTAGCGGGGAGACCCAGTACTTC
J gene: TRBJ2-5
D gene: TRBD2
clone size: few
V gene: TRBV5-1

CDR3 protein: CASFTGGANVLTF
CDR3 DNA: TGTGCCAGCTTTACGGGTGGGGCCAACGTCCTGACTTTC
J gene: TRBJ2-6
D gene: .
clone size: .
V gene: TRBV28

CDR3 protein: CATSRDWIATAREQFF
CDR3 DNA: TGTGCCACCAGCAGAGACTGGATAGCAACCGCGCGTGAGCAGTTCTTC
J gene: TRBJ2-1
D gene: .
clone size: few
V gene: TRBV15